This TCR beta chain derives from a study of blood T cell repertoires in COVID-19 (dated by TCRdb to 2018 to 2021). With regard to the full study: The collaborator samples originated in the United States, Italy and Spain and spanned the acute and convalescent phases of COVID-19. The material from the prospective study consisted of cDNA or gDNA derived from T cells, B-cell-depleted T cells, or PBMCs. Subjects who had been exposed to COVID-19, were actively infected with it, or had recovered from it provided the deeply sampled blood TCRbeta repertoires that made up the dataset. The repertoires were released in a freely available public database intended as a resource for research on the immune response to SARS-CoV-2. Samples came from the ongoing ImmuneRACE study (first 160 participants) plus 1,254 subjects from 6 global collaborators. A de-identified subject ID, COVID-19 status, age in years and sex were almost always included in the sample metadata. HLA class I and class II types, where available, came from metadata supplied by the sample provider rather than from assay-based typing.

CDR1 and CDR2, per the germline V gene, are KGHSH and LQKENI. Taken from cysteine to phenylalanine, the CDR3 has 13 residues. Only the CDR3 DNA is retained, 39 bases long and in frame from the first base. Trimming takes 0 bases from V and 11 bases from J, and the germline ends sit 13 bases apart. TCRbeta CDR3 regions were amplified from genomic DNA by means of the immunoSEQ Assay, a bias-controlled multiplex PCR. The authors' pipeline ran thus. The number of nucleated cells in each sample was estimated from the amplification of reference gene primers within the assay. Sequence reads were collapsed and filtered to measure the absolute abundance of every unique TCRbeta CDR3 rearrangement. For each sample, productive Simpson clonality was calculated as the square root of Simpson's diversity index across productive rearrangements. The table comes from immuneACCESS by way of TCRdb, which keeps in-frame sequences with V and J called. Part of the clones is missing from these tables; in studies checked, under half for an unresolved V gene and the rest for unknown reasons. Clone size and the V and J calls come from that table; the DNA yielded D and trimming. The sample table shows some 200,000 clones, and approximately 84% are seen once. The ten largest clonotypes hold roughly 4.5% of the sample.

Collaborating institutions collected whole blood in K2EDTA tubes following their own protocols. For TCRbeta analysis, collaborators shipped samples in one of three forms: frozen whole blood, isolated PBMCs, or DNA extracted from either of those sample types. For this clone: The specificity of this receptor is unknown. No much larger clonotype is one base removed from it; base qualities were not supplied.

General study outcomes and caveats: Clinical and demographic metadata were provided uncurated, with the amount varying by source and participant.

The clonotype originates from a man aged 45-65 years with acute or convalescent COVID-19. The chain joins TRBV18 to TRBJ1-1; a weak D assignment points to TRBD1 (5 bases agree). Sequencing input: peripheral blood. The DNA reads TGTGCCAGCTCACCACCGACAGCCGATGAGGCTTTCTTT. It translates as CASSPPTADEAFF. This CDR3, with the reference TRBV18 and TRBJ1-1 proteins standing in past its ends, gives the full variable domain NAGVMQNPRHLVRRRGQEARLRCSPMKGHSHVYWYRQLPEEGLKFMVYLQKENIIDESGMPKERFSAEFPKEGPSILRIQQVVRGDSAAYFCASSPPTADEAFFGQGTRLTVV.